The 7 T cell receptor beta chains presented below share a single source sample, sequenced in a study of blood T cell repertoires in COVID-19. TCRdb's table, derived via immunoSEQ multiplex PCR, lists solely in-frame clones and lacks some. The sample lists 200,000 to 300,000 clones, around 83% occurring once. The source material was peripheral blood. Every receptor here comes from a man older than 75 with acute or convalescent COVID-19.

The chain carries TRBV3-1 (or the pseudogene TRBV3-2) and TRBJ2-1; no clear D. CDR3 length: 15 residues. Trimming removed 2 bases from V and 0 bases from J, with 8 bases in between. In germline, CDR1 is LGHDT, CDR2 YNNKEL (reference sequence). The CDR3 nucleotides are TGTGCCAGCAGCCAATCGCGACTCTCCTACAATGAGCAGTTCTTC. Its translation: CASSQSRLSYNEQFF.

The rearrangement links TRBV5-1 to TRBJ1-2; unclear D gene. V shed 0 bases and J shed 4 bases, with 13 bases lying between them. Germline loops: CDR1 SGHRS, CDR2 YFSETQ. CDR3 length equals 15 residues. This CDR3 reads CASSLAGGQSYGYTF. The CDR3 DNA sequence: TGCGCCAGCAGCTTGGCGGGAGGGCAGAGCTATGGCTACACCTTC.

The chain couples TRBV18 to TRBJ2-5, with 7 bases aligning to TRBD1. Germline CDR1 and CDR2: KGHSH and LQKENI. CDR3 length: 14 amino acids. V was clipped by 3 bases and J by 5 bases; unmatched bases: 6. In DNA form, the CDR3 reads TGTGCCAGCTCACCCAGACAGGGTAGGGAGACCCAGTACTTC. The encoded protein is CASSPRQGRETQYF.

About this clone: Germline and junction disagree at one end, which may indicate a read error. V and J are TRBV7-2 and TRBJ2-4; no clear D. There are 12 residues in the CDR3. The germline gives CDR1 SGHTA, CDR2 FQGNSA. CDR3 protein: CASSLAKNIQYF. The DNA of the CDR3 is TGTGCCAGCAGCCTAGCCAAAAACATTCAGTACTTC.

The chain is built from TRBV27 and TRBJ2-7; D not certain. CDR3 length: 13 residues. Trimming cost V 6 bases and J 3 bases, with 12 bases left between them. Per germline, CDR1 MNHEY and CDR2 SMNVEV (reference sequence). CDR3 sequence reads: CASRAYSNYEQYF. The CDR3 coding sequence is TGTGCCAGCAGGGCTTACAGCAACTACGAGCAGTACTTC.

This chain uses TRBV6-1 with TRBJ2-5; D perhaps matches TRBD2 (5 bases). Germline CDR1 and CDR2: MNHNS and SASEGT. The germline V and J ends were trimmed by 3 bases and 4 bases, with 18 bases remaining between them. The CDR3 consists of 16 residues. DNA for the CDR3: TGTGCCAGCAGTGAGGTCCTAGCTTTAATCAGAGAGACCCAGTACTTC. Residues: CASSEVLALIRETQYF.

The V gene is TRBV10-3, the J gene TRBJ2-7; 10 bases line up with TRBD1. This CDR3 region has 13 residues. Per the germline V gene, CDR1 is ENHRY and CDR2 is SYGVKD. V lost 4 bases and J lost 4; bases outside the gene matches: 1. The CDR3 bases are TGTGCCATCAGTGTGGGACAGGGGTACGAGCAGTACTTC. Protein: CAISVGQGYEQYF.